The 10 T cell receptor beta chains below were found in one sample sequenced in a study of blood T cell repertoires in COVID-19. Data came from immunoSEQ multiplex PCR; TCRdb stores just in-frame clones and leaves some out. The sample has 30,000 to 40,000 clones; 85% to 95% are singletons. The material sequenced was peripheral blood. The receptors were gathered from a male donor with active COVID-19.

This chain uses TRBV11-3 with TRBJ2-7; 9 bases match TRBD1. CDR3 size: 14 residues. Per germline, CDR1 SGHNT and CDR2 YENEEA. V lost 4 bases and J lost 0; bases outside the gene matches: 1. The CDR3, as DNA: TGTGCCAGCAGCTGGACAGGGGTCTCCTACGAGCAGTACTTC. Translation gives CASSWTGVSYEQYF.

The chain recombines TRBV27 with TRBJ1-1; a weak D match, TRBD1 (6 bases). Trimming cost V 6 bases and J 5 bases, with 13 bases left between them. The CDR3 is 13 residues long. Germline V gene data show CDR1 as MNHEY and CDR2 as SMNVEV (reference sequence). CDR3 sequence (DNA): TGTGCCAGCAGCTTCAGGGGTCGGACTGAAGCTTTCTTT. As protein: CASSFRGRTEAFF.

V usage is TRBV4-3 and J usage is TRBJ2-2; 9 nucleotides match TRBD2. The CDR3 covers 17 residues. Losses at the gene ends were 0 bases for V and 1 base for J; bases not matched to a gene: 3. Germline V CDR1 and CDR2: LGHNA, YSLEER. The CDR3 DNA sequence: TGCGCCAGCAGCCAAGAATCTAGCGGGGTGAACACCGGGGAGCTGTTTTTT. Protein product: CASSQESSGVNTGELFF.

The chain carries TRBV11-2 and TRBJ1-1, with 9 bases identical to TRBD1. Germline CDR1 reads SGHAT; CDR2 reads FQNNGV. J gave up 10 bases and V 0 bases, and 15 bases lay outside the gene matches. This CDR3 comprises 17 residues. The CDR3 region is CASSLDHRTGVFGVAFF. CDR3 in DNA: TGTGCCAGCAGCTTAGATCACAGGACAGGGGTTTTTGGGGTAGCTTTCTTT.

The chain combines TRBV5-6 with TRBJ1-5; 7 positions agree with TRBD1. Losses at the gene ends were 3 bases for V and 4 bases for J; bases not matched to a gene: 4. The CDR3 sequence is 14 residues long. Germline CDR1 SGHDT, CDR2 YYEEEE. CDR3 in DNA: TGTGCCAGCAGCTGGCGGGACAGTAATCAGCCCCAGCATTTT. It encodes CASSWRDSNQPQHF.

The J gene is TRBJ1-4, the V gene TRBV29-1, with TRBD1 matching over 9 bases. This CDR3 contains 13 residues. The V gene end was trimmed by 7 bases and the J gene end by 8 bases; junction bases not matched to a gene: 8. CDR1 SQVTM and CDR2 ANQGSEA come from the germline V gene. CDR3 sequence reads: CSAKQGAGEKLFF. The CDR3 coding sequence is TGCAGCGCCAAACAGGGGGCCGGAGAAAAACTGTTTTTT.

The gene calls are TRBV19 and TRBJ1-2, with TRBD1 identical over 9 bases. This CDR3 region has 14 residues. After removal of 8 bases from V and 5 bases from J, the junction contained 9 bases not matched to a gene. Germline loops: CDR1 LNHDA, CDR2 SQIVND (reference sequence). The CDR3 nucleotides read TGTGCCAGTCGGGACAGGGAAAGGTCTTATGGCTACACCTTC. It specifies CASRDRERSYGYTF.

This clone showed up just once. The chain recombines TRBV5-1 with TRBJ1-3; a possible D gene is TRBD1 (6 bases). CDR1 is SGHRS, CDR2 YFSETQ, per germline. V was pared by 2 bases and J by 2 bases, with 11 bases between. The CDR3 is made up of 15 amino acids. CDR3 residues: CASSLQGIAGNTIYF. DNA for the CDR3: TGCGCCAGCAGCTTACAGGGAATCGCTGGAAACACCATATATTTT.

This chain joins TRBV7-2 and TRBJ1-2; TRBD1 matches at 10 bases. The V and J ends lost 10 bases and 4 bases, in that order; junction bases with no gene match: 6. The CDR3 consists of 13 residues. Germline V lookup: CDR1 SGHTA, CDR2 FQGNSA. In nucleotides, the CDR3 is TGTGCCACGACAGGGGGCAAGGGCTATGGCTACACCTTC. It yields the protein CATTGGKGYGYTF.

This chain links TRBV3-1 (or the pseudogene TRBV3-2) with TRBJ2-7, with a possible D match to TRBD1 (7 bases). Looked up from germline, CDR1 is LGHDT and CDR2 is YNNKEL (reference sequence). With 4 bases removed from V and 3 bases from J, the gap between germline ends came to 22 bases. CDR3 size: 17 residues. CDR3 loop: CASSLSYNGQEGYEQYF. The CDR3 DNA follows: TGTGCCAGCAGCCTTTCATATAACGGACAGGAGGGCTACGAGCAGTACTTC.